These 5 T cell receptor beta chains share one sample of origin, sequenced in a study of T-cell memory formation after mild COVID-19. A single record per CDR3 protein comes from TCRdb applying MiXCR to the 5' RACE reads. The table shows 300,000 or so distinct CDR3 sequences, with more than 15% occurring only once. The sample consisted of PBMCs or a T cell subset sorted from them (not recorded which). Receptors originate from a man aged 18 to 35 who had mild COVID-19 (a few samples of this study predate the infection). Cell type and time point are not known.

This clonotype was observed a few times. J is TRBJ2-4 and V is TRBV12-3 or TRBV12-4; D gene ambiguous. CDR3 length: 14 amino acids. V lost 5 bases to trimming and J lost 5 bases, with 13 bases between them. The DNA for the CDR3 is TGTGCCAGCAGTGTACAAGGTAGTGAAAACATTCAGTACTTC. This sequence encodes CASSVQGSENIQYF.

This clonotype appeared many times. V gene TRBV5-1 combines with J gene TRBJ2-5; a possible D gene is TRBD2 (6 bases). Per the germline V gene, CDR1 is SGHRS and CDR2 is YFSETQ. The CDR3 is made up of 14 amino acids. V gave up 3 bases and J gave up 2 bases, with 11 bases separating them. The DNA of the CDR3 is TGCGCCAGCAGCTACCCGGGACTGCAAGAGACCCAGTACTTC. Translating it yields CASSYPGLQETQYF.

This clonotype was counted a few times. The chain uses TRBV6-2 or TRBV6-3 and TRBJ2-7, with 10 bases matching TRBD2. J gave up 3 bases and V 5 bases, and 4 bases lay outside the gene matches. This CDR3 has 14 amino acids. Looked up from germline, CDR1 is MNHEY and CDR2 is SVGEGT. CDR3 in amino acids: CASSAPSGSYEQYF. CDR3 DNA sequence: TGTGCCAGCAGTGCACCTAGCGGGAGCTACGAGCAGTACTTC.

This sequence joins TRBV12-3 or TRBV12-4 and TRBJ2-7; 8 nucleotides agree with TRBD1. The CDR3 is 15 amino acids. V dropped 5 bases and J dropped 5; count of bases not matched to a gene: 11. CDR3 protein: CASSPRQGWIDEQYF. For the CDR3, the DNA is TGTGCCAGCAGTCCAAGACAGGGGTGGATTGACGAGCAGTACTTC.

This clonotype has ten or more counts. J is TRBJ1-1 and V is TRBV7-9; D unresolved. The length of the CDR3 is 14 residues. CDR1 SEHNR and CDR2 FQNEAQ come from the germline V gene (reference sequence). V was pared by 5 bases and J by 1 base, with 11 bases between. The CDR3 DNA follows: TGTGCCAGCAGCCTTATGGCAGCGAACACTGAAGCTTTCTTT. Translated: CASSLMAANTEAFF. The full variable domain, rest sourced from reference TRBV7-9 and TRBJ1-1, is DTGVSQNPRHKITKRGQNVTFRCDPISEHNRLYWYRQTLGQGPEFLTYFQNEAQLEKSRLLSDRFSAERPKGSFSTLEIQRTEQGDSAMYLCASSLMAANTEAFFGQGTRLTVV.